This T cell receptor (beta chain) was found in a study of response to subunit inactivated influenza vaccine. This clonotype was recorded a few times. Antigen specificity is unknown. One entry per CDR3 protein, called by TCRdb with MiXCR from the RT-PCR reads. Of under 200,000 distinct CDR3 sequences listed, about 10% are singletons. Germline V gene sequence: CDR1 SGHTA, CDR2 FQGNSA. Between the trimmed V and J ends, which lost 1 base and 4 bases, there was a span of 17 bases. The CDR3 length is 16 residues. General study points: The authors offered the suggestion that each seasonal influenza vaccination recruits few new T cells.

The chain joins TRBV7-2 to TRBJ2-7; no reliable D call. This clonotype was sampled from a man between 50 and 69 years old who received an inactivated influenza vaccine. The sequencing used CD8+ T cells sorted from PBMCs, collected about 23 months after vaccination. This CDR3 reads CASSLDEGYLGYEQYF. In nucleotides, the CDR3 is TGTGCCAGCAGCTTAGACGAAGGCTACCTTGGGTACGAGCAGTACTTC.